This is a list of T cell receptor beta chains from one sample in a study of cytomegalovirus exposure and HLA in healthy donors. TCRdb's table, derived via immunoSEQ multiplex PCR, lists solely in-frame clones and lacks some. This sample contains approximately 37,000 clones. Sequences were obtained from PBMCs. These receptor sequences come from a man aged 40-50 years in good health and CMV-seropositive. The conserved cysteine and the conserved F or W are not part of the CDR3 here. Each record gives: J gene, V gene, CDR3 protein.

TRBJ1-2 | TRBV5-5 | ASSLQGRSNYGYT
TRBJ2-1 | TRBV14 | ASTGTSYNEQF
TRBJ1-1 | TRBV30 | AWSVLSLSNTEAF
TRBJ1-1 | TRBV19 | ASSISGGKFYTEAF
TRBJ2-7 | TRBV7-9 | ASSNHRVTSGSYEQY
TRBJ2-7 | TRBV28 | ASSLVAGGGPSYEQY
TRBJ2-3 | TRBV28 | ASSAATTDTQY
TRBJ2-5 | TRBV5-1 | ASSFQGAVRETQY
TRBJ2-3 | TRBV7-9 | ASSLGTGGHTDTQY
TRBJ2-7 | TRBV4-1 | ASSPLAGARYEQY
TRBJ2-6 | TRBV7-9 | ASSTGTGNGANVLT
TRBJ1-1 | TRBV5-1 | ASSPSPITGPEAF
TRBJ2-5 | TRBV7-9 | ASDPGGETQY
TRBJ2-3 | TRBV7-9 | ASSFGASGRGQY
TRBJ2-5 | TRBV6-5 | ASSLGQGRETQY
NA | TRBV9 | ASSVGGQGYEQY
TRBJ1-2 | TRBV2 | ASSEGRGLIAGYT
TRBJ1-1 | TRBV6-5 | ASSYGGLTLAEAF
TRBJ2-7 | TRBV14 | ASSQEGQGYWGSYEQY
TRBJ2-7 | TRBV9 | ASSERTSGTYEQY
TRBJ1-1 | TRBV19 | ASSRGANTEAF
TRBJ2-6 | TRBV7-8 | ASSPPGLSGANVLT
TRBJ2-7 | TRBV5-3 | ARSPDGGTGEQY
TRBJ2-1 | TRBV7-2 | ASSLVSLAGLSSYNEQF
TRBJ1-1 | TRBV10-3 | AIRGAGDEAF
TRBJ2-1 | TRBV18 | ASSPLASAEQF
TRBJ2-1 | TRBV6-1 | ASRETGTGGEQF
TRBJ1-5 | TRBV30 | AWSGQSNQPQH
TRBJ1-4 | TRBV19 | ASSPRDSNEKLF
TRBJ1-1 | TRBV5-8 | ASSFGGGKIEAF
TRBJ2-7 | TRBV4-1 | ASSPRRGSGRWYEQY
TRBJ2-1 | TRBV10-1 | ASSDRLAGANEQF
TRBJ2-7 | TRBV29-1 | SAYPTIRSYEQY
TRBJ2-7 | TRBV19 | ASREDRGNEQY
TRBJ1-1 | TRBV15 | ATSGGGVLNTEAF
TRBJ2-6 | TRBV7-3 | ASSLTSGSSGANVLT
TRBJ1-1 | TRBV30 | AWNRGPNTEAF
TRBJ2-5 | TRBV19 | ASSPKGQGIQTQY
TRBJ1-5 | TRBV9 | ASSVGGINQPQH
TRBJ1-1 | TRBV19 | ASSMGRTNTEAF
TRBJ2-5 | TRBV6-5 | ASSYSPLAGGLED
TRBJ2-6 | TRBV2 | ASSEGKGAGGVLT
TRBJ2-1 | TRBV2 | ASSETGVNEQF
TRBJ1-1 | TRBV18 | ASSPSGGQTMNTEAF
TRBJ2-3 | TRBV5-3 | ARSPFLTDTQY
TRBJ2-7 | TRBV18 | ASSPTASTSYEQY
TRBJ1-1 | TRBV18 | ASSPRGGEAF
TRBJ2-6 | TRBV6-4 | ASSEGGSGANVLT
TRBJ2-5 | TRBV6-1 | ASSEAGGTSKETQY
TRBJ2-7 | TRBV10-2 | ASSGGSSYEQY
TRBJ1-4 | TRBV7-8 | ASSPQTGFNEKLF
TRBJ2-5 | TRBV2 | ASSEALPTETQY
TRBJ1-2 | TRBV11-2 | ASSQGDGYT
TRBJ2-7 | TRBV7-2 | ASSPAYEQY
TRBJ1-2 | TRBV13 | ASSSTVNYGYT